These 6 T cell receptor beta chains came from one sample sequenced in a study of beta chain features in type 1 diabetes. cDNA synthesis used the whole RNA isolate, giving expressed TCRB sequences. Produced via immunoSEQ multiplex PCR; TCRdb's table is partial and in-frame only. The table shows hundreds of thousands of clones, with roughly 15% occurring only once. Sequencing was performed on naive CD4+ T cells from blood. All receptors derive from a woman aged 18 to 35 in good health.

This clone was picked up a small number of times. The CDR3 loop is CASSSIRGHYEQYF. The DNA for the CDR3 is TGTGCCAGCAGCTCAATAAGGGGCCATTACGAGCAGTACTTC. The V and J genes are TRBV5-6 and TRBJ2-7; possibly TRBD1 for D (5 bases). This CDR3 has 14 amino acids. V shed 3 bases and J shed 4 bases, with 14 bases lying between them. CDR1 and CDR2 (germline): SGHDT, YYEEEE.

A few counts support this clone. V is TRBV28 and J is TRBJ2-2; D gene unclear. Germline assignment: CDR1 MDHEN and CDR2 SYDVKM. The CDR3 is made up of 14 amino acids. V dropped 8 bases and J dropped 6 bases, with 16 bases sitting between them. CDR3 residues: CASQIGAWPGELFF. CDR3 nucleotide sequence: TGTGCCAGCCAGATCGGTGCCTGGCCCGGGGAGCTGTTTTTT.

This clone turned up a few times. The chain has TRBV9 and TRBJ2-2; D uncertain. The CDR3 consists of 14 residues. The ends were cut back, 5 bases at V and 2 bases at J, with 10 bases in the middle. From germline, CDR1 is SGDLS and CDR2 YYNGEE. This chain's CDR3 is CASRAGPNTGELFF. The DNA of the CDR3 is TGTGCCAGCAGGGCCGGACCAAACACCGGGGAGCTGTTTTTT. Combining the CDR3 with reference TRBV9 and TRBJ2-2 gives the whole variable domain DSGVTQTPKHLITATGQRVTLRCSPRSGDLSVYWYQQSLDQGLQFLIQYYNGEERAKGNILERFSAQQFPDLHSELNLSSLELGDSALYFCASRAGPNTGELFFGEGSRLTVL.

With regard to this clone: The junction shows a germline mismatch at one end, possibly a read error. V gene TRBV7-7 combines with J gene TRBJ1-5, with D possibly TRBD1 on 6 matching bases. In germline, CDR1 is SSHAT, CDR2 FNYEAQ (reference sequence). The CDR3 loop spans 15 amino acids. CDR3 bases: TGTGCTAGCAGCTTACAGGGTGCTAGCAATCAGCCCCAGCATTTT. This translates into CASSLQGASNQPQHF.

In this sample, this clone turned up a few times. In DNA form, the CDR3 reads TGTGCCAGCAGTTACTCCGAGCGGGGACCCTACGAGCAGTACTTC. Protein: CASSYSERGPYEQYF. V is TRBV6-5 and J is TRBJ2-7, with 7 bases identical to TRBD2. This CDR3 region has 15 residues. CDR1 is MNHEY and CDR2 is SVGAGI in the germline V gene. Unmatched junction bases numbered 4, after V lost 0 bases and J lost 2 bases.

This chain connects TRBV9 to TRBJ2-5; no definite D call. The J call is in doubt because the DNA end fits TRBJ2-7 better. Germline CDR1 reads SGDLS; CDR2 reads YYNGEE. This CDR3 contains 15 residues. The CDR3 loop reads CASSVDPAPIYEQYF. Here the CDR3 DNA reads TGTGCCAGCAGCGTGGACCCTGCCCCGATCTACGAGCAGTACTTC.